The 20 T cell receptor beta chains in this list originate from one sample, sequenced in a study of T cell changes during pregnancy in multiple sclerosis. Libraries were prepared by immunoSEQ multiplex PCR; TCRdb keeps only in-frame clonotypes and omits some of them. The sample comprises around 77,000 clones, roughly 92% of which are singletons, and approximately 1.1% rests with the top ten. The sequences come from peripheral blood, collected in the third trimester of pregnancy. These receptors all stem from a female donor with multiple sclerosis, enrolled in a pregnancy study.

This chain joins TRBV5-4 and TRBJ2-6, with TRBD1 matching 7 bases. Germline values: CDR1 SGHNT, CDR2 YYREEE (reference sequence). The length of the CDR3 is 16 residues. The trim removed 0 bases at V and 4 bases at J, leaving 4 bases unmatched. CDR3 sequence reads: CASSLEGALGANVLTF. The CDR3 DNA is TGTGCCAGCAGCTTGGAGGGGGCGCTAGGGGCCAACGTCCTGACTTTC.

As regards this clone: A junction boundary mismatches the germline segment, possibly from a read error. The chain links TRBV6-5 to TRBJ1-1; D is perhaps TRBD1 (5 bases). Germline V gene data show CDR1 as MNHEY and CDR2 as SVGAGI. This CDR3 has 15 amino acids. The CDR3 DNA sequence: TGTGCCAGCAGTTACGGAGACGGTGGCGGGACTGAAGCATTCTTT. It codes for CASSYGDGGGTEAFF.

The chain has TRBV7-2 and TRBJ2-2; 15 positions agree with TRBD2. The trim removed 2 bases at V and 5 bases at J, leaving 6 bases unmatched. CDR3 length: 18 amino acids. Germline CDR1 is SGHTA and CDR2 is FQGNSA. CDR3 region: CASSLFGLAGGGTGELFF. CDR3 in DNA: TGTGCCAGCAGCTTATTCGGACTAGCGGGAGGGGGGACCGGGGAGCTGTTTTTT.

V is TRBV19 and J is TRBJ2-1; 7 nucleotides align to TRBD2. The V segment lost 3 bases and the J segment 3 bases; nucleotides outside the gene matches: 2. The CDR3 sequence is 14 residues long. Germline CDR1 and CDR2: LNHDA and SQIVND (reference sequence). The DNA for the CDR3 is TGTGCCAGTAGTATGGGGACTATCTACAATGAGCAGTTCTTC. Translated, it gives CASSMGTIYNEQFF.

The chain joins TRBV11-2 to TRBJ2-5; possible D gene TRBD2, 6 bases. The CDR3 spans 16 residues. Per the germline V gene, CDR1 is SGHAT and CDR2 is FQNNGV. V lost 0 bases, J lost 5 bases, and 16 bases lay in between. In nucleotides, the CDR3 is TGTGCCAGCAGCTTAGATCGATACGTGGGAGGTGAGACCCAGTACTTC. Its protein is CASSLDRYVGGETQYF.

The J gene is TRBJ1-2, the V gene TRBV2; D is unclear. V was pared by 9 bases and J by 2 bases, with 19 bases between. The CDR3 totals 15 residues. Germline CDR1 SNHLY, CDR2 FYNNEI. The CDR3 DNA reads TGTGCCAGAGAGGGTCCAGGAGAAAGGAACTATGGCTACACCTTC. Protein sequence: CAREGPGERNYGYTF. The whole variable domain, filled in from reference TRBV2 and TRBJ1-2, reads EPEVTQTPSHQVTQMGQEVILRCVPISNHLYFYWYRQILGQKVEFLVSFYNNEISEKSEIFDDQFSVERPDGSNFTLKIRSTKLEDSAMYFCAREGPGERNYGYTFGSGTRLTVV.

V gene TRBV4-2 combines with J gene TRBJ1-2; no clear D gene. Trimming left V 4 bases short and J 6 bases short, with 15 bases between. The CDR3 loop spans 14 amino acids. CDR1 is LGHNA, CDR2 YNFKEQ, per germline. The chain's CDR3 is CASSLLTEDHGYTF. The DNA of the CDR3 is TGTGCCAGCAGCCTCCTGACGGAGGACCATGGCTACACCTTC.

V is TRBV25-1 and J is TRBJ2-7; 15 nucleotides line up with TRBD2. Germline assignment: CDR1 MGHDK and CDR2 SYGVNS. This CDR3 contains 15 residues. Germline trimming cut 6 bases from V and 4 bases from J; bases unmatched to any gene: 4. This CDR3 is CASREGTSGRYEQYF. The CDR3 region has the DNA TGTGCCAGCAGGGAGGGGACTAGCGGGAGGTACGAGCAGTACTTC.

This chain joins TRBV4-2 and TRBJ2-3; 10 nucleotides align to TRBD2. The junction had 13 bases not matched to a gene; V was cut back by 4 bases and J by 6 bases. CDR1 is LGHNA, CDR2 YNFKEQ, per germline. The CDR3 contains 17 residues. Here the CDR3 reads CASSPPGKREGEDTQYF. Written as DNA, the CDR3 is TGTGCCAGCAGCCCGCCAGGGAAGCGGGAGGGCGAGGATACGCAGTATTTT.

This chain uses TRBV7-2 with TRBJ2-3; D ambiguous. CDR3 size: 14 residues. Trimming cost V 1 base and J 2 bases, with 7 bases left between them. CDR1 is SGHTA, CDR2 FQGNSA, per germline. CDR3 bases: TGTGCCAGCAGCTTAGGACTTTACACAGATACGCAGTATTTT. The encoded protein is CASSLGLYTDTQYF.

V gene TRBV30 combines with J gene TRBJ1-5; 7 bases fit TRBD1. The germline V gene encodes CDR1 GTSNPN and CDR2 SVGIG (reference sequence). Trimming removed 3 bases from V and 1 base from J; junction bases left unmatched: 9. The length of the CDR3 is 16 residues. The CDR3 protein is CAWRVQGSGSNQPQHF. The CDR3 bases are TGTGCCTGGAGGGTACAGGGGTCGGGAAGCAATCAGCCCCAGCATTTT.

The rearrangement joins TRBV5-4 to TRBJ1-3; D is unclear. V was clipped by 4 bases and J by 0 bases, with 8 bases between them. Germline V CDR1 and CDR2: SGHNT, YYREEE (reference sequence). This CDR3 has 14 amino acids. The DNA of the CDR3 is TGTGCCAGCAGCCTTAAAAACTCTGGAAACACCATATATTTT. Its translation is CASSLKNSGNTIYF.

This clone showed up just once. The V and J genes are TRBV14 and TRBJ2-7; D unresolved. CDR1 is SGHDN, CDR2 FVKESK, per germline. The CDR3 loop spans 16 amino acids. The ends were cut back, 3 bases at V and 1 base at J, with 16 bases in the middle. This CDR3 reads CASSQSPVWQSYEQYF. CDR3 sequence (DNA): TGTGCCAGCAGCCAGTCCCCCGTTTGGCAGTCCTACGAGCAGTACTTC. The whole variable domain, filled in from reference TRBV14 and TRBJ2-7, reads EAGVTQFPSHSVIEKGQTVTLRCDPISGHDNLYWYRRVMGKEIKFLLHFVKESKQDESGMPNNRFLAERTGGTYSTLKVQPAELEDSGVYFCASSQSPVWQSYEQYFGPGTRLTVT.

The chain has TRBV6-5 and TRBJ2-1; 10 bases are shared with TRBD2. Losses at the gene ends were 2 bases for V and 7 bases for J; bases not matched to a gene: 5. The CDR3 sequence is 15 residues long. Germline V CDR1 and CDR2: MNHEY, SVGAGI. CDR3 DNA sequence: TGTGCCAGCAGTTACCTAGCGGGAGCGTCTAATGAGCAGTTCTTC. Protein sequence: CASSYLAGASNEQFF.

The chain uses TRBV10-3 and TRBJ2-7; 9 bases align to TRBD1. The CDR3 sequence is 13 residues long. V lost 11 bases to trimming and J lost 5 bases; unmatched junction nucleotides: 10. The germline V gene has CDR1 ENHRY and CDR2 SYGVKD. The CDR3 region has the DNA TGTGCCCTCGGGGGGACAGGGACCGACGAGCAGTACTTC. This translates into CALGGTGTDEQYF.

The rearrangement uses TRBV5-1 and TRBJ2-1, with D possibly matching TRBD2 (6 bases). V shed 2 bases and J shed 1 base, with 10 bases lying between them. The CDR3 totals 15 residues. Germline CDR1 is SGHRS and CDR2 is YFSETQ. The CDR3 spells CASSFTGESYNEQFF. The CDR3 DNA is TGCGCCAGCAGCTTTACGGGGGAGTCCTACAATGAGCAGTTCTTC.

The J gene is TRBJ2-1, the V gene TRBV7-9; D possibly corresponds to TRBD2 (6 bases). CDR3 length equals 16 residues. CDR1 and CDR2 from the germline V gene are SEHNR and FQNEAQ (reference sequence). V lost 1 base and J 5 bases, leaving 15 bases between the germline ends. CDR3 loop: CASSLDGGWVDNEQFF. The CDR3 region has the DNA TGTGCCAGCAGCTTAGATGGGGGGTGGGTTGACAATGAGCAGTTCTTC.

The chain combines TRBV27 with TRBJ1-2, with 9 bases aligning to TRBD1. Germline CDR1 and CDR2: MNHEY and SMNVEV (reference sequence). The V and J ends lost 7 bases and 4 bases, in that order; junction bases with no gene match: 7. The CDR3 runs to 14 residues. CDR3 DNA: TGTGCCAGCACTACACAGGGGGCTGTCTATGGCTACACCTTC. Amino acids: CASTTQGAVYGYTF.

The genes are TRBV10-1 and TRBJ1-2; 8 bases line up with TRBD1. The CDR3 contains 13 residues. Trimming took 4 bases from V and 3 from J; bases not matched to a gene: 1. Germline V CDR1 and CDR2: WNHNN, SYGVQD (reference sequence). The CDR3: CASSATGDYGYTF. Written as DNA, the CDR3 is TGCGCCAGCAGTGCGACAGGGGACTATGGCTACACCTTC.

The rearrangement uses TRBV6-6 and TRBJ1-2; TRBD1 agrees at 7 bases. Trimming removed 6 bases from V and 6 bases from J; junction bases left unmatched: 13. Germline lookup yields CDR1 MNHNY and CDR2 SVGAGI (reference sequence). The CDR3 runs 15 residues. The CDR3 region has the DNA TGTGCCAGCAGCCTTACCGGACAGGTCCCTAATGGCTACACCTTC. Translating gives CASSLTGQVPNGYTF.